These 16 T cell receptor beta chains share one sample of origin, sequenced in a study of shared clonotypes between healthy human individuals. Measured with immunoSEQ multiplex PCR; TCRdb has only the in-frame clones, and not every one. The sample lists under 1,100,000 clones; about 76% were seen once. Sequenced material: memory CD4+ T cells sorted from blood. Stated subset: CD45RA-negative fraction. Source of these receptors: a man aged 18 to 29 in good health.

The V and J genes are TRBV6-5 and TRBJ1-4, with D maybe TRBD1 (6 bases). The CDR3 has 15 amino acids. Trimming stripped 4 bases from V and 6 bases from J, with 15 bases between. Looked up from germline, CDR1 is MNHEY and CDR2 is SVGAGI. CDR3 in DNA: TGTGCCAGCAGTTTCTCACAGGGAAAGGATGAAAAACTGTTTTTT. Protein product: CASSFSQGKDEKLFF.

This clone is a singleton in its sample. This rearrangement joins TRBV2 to TRBJ2-5; maybe TRBD2 (6 bases). Germline V lookup: CDR1 SNHLY, CDR2 FYNNEI. V dropped 0 bases and J dropped 6 bases, with 11 bases sitting between them. The CDR3 loop spans 14 amino acids. The CDR3 reads CASSEASGRQTQYF. CDR3 bases: TGTGCCAGCAGTGAAGCGTCAGGGAGGCAGACCCAGTACTTC.

The J gene is TRBJ1-5, the V gene TRBV6-6; no clear D. CDR1 is MNHNY and CDR2 is SVGAGI in the germline V gene (reference sequence). This CDR3 is 13 amino acids long. V gave up 0 bases and J gave up 6 bases, with 6 bases separating them. DNA of the CDR3: TGTGCCAGCAGTTACTCGGGCCGTCAGCCCCAGCATTTT. As protein: CASSYSGRQPQHF.

This clone showed up just a few times. V and J are TRBV6-4 and TRBJ2-1; a weak D match, TRBD2 (5 bases). CDR1 and CDR2 from the germline V gene are MRHNA and SNTAGT. V lost 6 bases, J lost 0 bases, and 12 bases lay in between. The CDR3 loop spans 15 amino acids. DNA of the CDR3: TGTGCCAGCAGCGAGGACTTGACCTCCTACAATGAGCAGTTCTTC. Translated: CASSEDLTSYNEQFF.

J is TRBJ2-2 and V is TRBV19, with a tentative D call TRBD1 (6 bases). CDR3 size: 14 residues. Looked up from germline, CDR1 is LNHDA and CDR2 is SQIVND (reference sequence). Trimming shortened V by 5 bases and J by 9 bases, and 16 bases separated the two germline ends. For the CDR3, the DNA is TGTGCCAGTAGTGGGGCAGGGGAACACCGGGAGCTGTTTTTT. This codes for CASSGAGEHRELFF.

The rearrangement links TRBV30 to TRBJ2-2; D is possibly TRBD2 (5 bases). The ends were cut back, 2 bases at V and 1 base at J, with 17 bases in the middle. The germline V gene encodes CDR1 GTSNPN and CDR2 SVGIG (reference sequence). The CDR3 is 17 residues long. The CDR3 loop reads CAWSLHPSGVNTGELFF. The CDR3 DNA reads TGTGCCTGGAGTCTCCACCCTTCCGGGGTGAACACCGGGGAGCTGTTTTTT.

V gene TRBV19 combines with J gene TRBJ1-2, with 8 bases that match TRBD1. From germline, CDR1 is LNHDA and CDR2 SQIVND (reference sequence). The CDR3 runs 13 residues. The V gene end was trimmed by 6 bases and the J gene end by 4 bases; junction bases not matched to a gene: 4. CDR3 in amino acids: CASSRTGSYGYTF. The CDR3, as DNA: TGTGCCAGTAGCAGGACAGGGTCCTATGGCTACACCTTC.

The rearrangement links TRBV29-1 to TRBJ1-4; TRBD1 is a possible D gene (5 bases). In germline, CDR1 is SQVTM, CDR2 ANQGSEA. The ends were cut back, 1 base at V and 8 bases at J, with 8 bases in the middle. The CDR3 loop spans 12 amino acids. The CDR3 region has the DNA TGCAGCGTTGAAGGGGGCGGAGAAAAACTGTTTTTT. Translated, it gives CSVEGGGEKLFF.

This chain connects TRBV5-4 to TRBJ2-2; possible D gene TRBD2, 6 bases. The CDR3 totals 15 residues. V was clipped by 4 bases and J by 7 bases, with 17 bases between them. Germline V gene sequence: CDR1 SGHNT, CDR2 YYREEE (reference sequence). The CDR3 sequence: CASSTAGRPSGELFF. The CDR3 region has the DNA TGTGCCAGCAGCACCGCAGGGAGGCCCAGCGGGGAGCTGTTTTTT. The full variable domain, completed using reference TRBV5-4 and TRBJ2-2, is ETGVTQSPTHLIKTRGQQVTLRCSSQSGHNTVSWYQQALGQGPQFIFQYYREEENGRGNFPPRFSGLQFPNYSSELNVNALELDDSALYLCASSTAGRPSGELFFGEGSRLTVL.

The chain combines TRBV19 with TRBJ2-1; TRBD2 matches at 9 bases. V gave up 8 bases and J gave up 3 bases; unmatched junction bases: 5. The CDR3 runs 14 residues. The germline V gene encodes CDR1 LNHDA and CDR2 SQIVND (reference sequence). CDR3 sequence reads: CASSREGVYNEQFF. CDR3 DNA: TGTGCCAGTTCGCGGGAGGGGGTCTACAATGAGCAGTTCTTC.

Concerning this clone itself: Other nucleotide sequences in the sample specify the same CDR3. The chain couples TRBV6-1 to TRBJ2-7; a weak D match, TRBD1 (6 bases). Trimming took 3 bases from V and 4 from J, leaving 7 bases between them. The CDR3 totals 12 residues. Germline V CDR1 and CDR2: MNHNS, SASEGT. The CDR3 nucleotides read TGTGCCAGCAGTGATAGGGGGTACGAGCAGTACTTC. It encodes CASSDRGYEQYF.

The chain uses TRBV5-6 and TRBJ1-6, with 8 bases aligning to TRBD1. Germline CDR1 reads SGHDT; CDR2 reads YYEEEE. The junction had 7 bases not matched to a gene; V was cut back by 3 bases and J by 5 bases. The CDR3 covers 16 residues. CDR3 in amino acids: CASSSGQGYHNSPLHF. The CDR3 coding sequence is TGTGCCAGCAGCTCCGGACAGGGCTATCATAATTCACCCCTCCACTTT.

This sequence joins TRBV7-2 and TRBJ2-7; a weak D match, TRBD2 (6 bases). V was clipped by 4 bases and J by 3 bases, with 19 bases between them. CDR3 length: 16 amino acids. Per the germline V gene, CDR1 is SGHTA and CDR2 is FQGNSA. The CDR3 region has the DNA TGTGCCAGCAGCTGGAAGGGGAGGCCACTCCTCTACGAGCAGTACTTC. This sequence encodes CASSWKGRPLLYEQYF.

The chain combines TRBV18 with TRBJ2-7; 10 bases fit TRBD2. V dropped 3 bases and J dropped 5; count of bases not matched to a gene: 4. In germline, CDR1 is KGHSH, CDR2 LQKENI. The CDR3 spans 14 residues. The CDR3 reads CASSPPGLADEQYF. For the CDR3, the DNA is TGTGCCAGCTCACCCCCCGGACTAGCGGACGAGCAGTACTTC.

This clone was detected once. The chain links TRBV5-4 to TRBJ2-3, with D possibly matching TRBD2 (5 bases). The CDR3 is 14 amino acids. Trimming left V 4 bases short and J 6 bases short, with 15 bases between. Germline V gene lookup returns CDR1 SGHNT and CDR2 YYREEE (reference sequence). Written as DNA, the CDR3 is TGTGCCAGCAGCCTTAGAGGGCCGGGGGATACGCAGTATTTT. Amino acid sequence: CASSLRGPGDTQYF.

V gene TRBV11-3 combines with J gene TRBJ2-2, with a possible D match to TRBD2 (5 bases). CDR1 and CDR2 from the germline V gene are SGHNT and YENEEA. The CDR3 is 18 amino acids. Trimming shortened V by 8 bases and J by 9 bases, and 31 bases separated the two germline ends. CDR3 amino acids: CASGPRPQRTSHGRELFF. CDR3 bases: TGTGCCAGCGGTCCGAGACCCCAACGGACTTCTCATGGGCGGGAGCTGTTTTTT.